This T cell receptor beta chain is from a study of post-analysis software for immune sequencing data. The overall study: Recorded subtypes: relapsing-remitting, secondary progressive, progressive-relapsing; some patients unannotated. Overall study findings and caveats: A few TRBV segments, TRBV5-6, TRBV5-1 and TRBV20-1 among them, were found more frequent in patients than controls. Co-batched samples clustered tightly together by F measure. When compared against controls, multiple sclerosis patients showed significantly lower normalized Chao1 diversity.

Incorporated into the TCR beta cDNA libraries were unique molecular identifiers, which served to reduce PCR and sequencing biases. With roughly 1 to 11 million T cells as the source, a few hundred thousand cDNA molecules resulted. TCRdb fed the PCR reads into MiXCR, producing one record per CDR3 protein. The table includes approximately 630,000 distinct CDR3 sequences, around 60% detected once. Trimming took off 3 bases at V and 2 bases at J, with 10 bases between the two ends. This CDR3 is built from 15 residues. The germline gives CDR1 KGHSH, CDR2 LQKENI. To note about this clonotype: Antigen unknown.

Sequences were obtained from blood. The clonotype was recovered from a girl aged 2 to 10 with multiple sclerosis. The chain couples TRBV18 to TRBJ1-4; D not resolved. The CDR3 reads CASSPKDPTNEKLFF. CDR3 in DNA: TGTGCCAGCTCACCCAAGGATCCGACTAATGAAAAACTGTTTTTT.